Below, 14 T cell receptor beta chains from the same sample are listed, as sequenced in a study of T cells in women clearing cervical HPV infection (dated by TCRdb to the late 2010s). Libraries were built with the immunoSEQ multiplex PCR assay. The immuneACCESS repertoire file appears here via TCRdb, limited to in-frame rearrangements. These files lack a portion of the clones; in checked studies, under half of the deficit traces to unresolved V genes, and the cause of the others is not known. The sample's clone listing holds approximately 30,000 clones. The top ten constitute roughly 1.5% of the sample. Sample: blood buffy coat. The receptors shown here come from a woman aged 18-70 years with a cervical HPV16 infection that either progressed to CIN3+ or cleared (not recorded which).

The sequenced CDR3 bases are TGTGCCAGCACTACACAGAGCTACGAG. As protein: CASTTQSYE. The whole CDR3 reads CASTTQSYEQYF. V usage is TRBV2 and J usage is TRBJ2-7; D not certain. The sequence runs out 3 residues before the end of the CDR3; the remainder is reconstructed from the germline J gene. CDR1 is SNHLY, CDR2 FYNNEI, per germline. V was cut by 7 bases and J by 3 bases, with 10 bases left in between. This CDR3 region has 12 residues. The full variable domain, in which reference TRBV2 and TRBJ2-7 provide the parts outside the CDR3, is EPEVTQTPSHQVTQMGQEVILRCVPISNHLYFYWYRQILGQKVEFLVSFYNNEISEKSEIFDDQFSVERPDGSNFTLKIRSTKLEDSAMYFCASTTQSYEQYFGPGTRLTVT.

A remark on this clone: The CDR3 goes on 3 residues after the read ends, and that part is filled in from the germline J gene. The J gene is TRBJ2-7, the V gene TRBV7-2; 7 bases align to TRBD1. Germline V CDR1 and CDR2: SGHTA, FQGNSA. Trimming cost V 5 bases and J 1 base; bases outside gene matches: 8. The CDR3 is 15 residues long. CDR3 in amino acids: CASSRPDRLSYEQYF. CDR3 DNA, as far as it was read: TGTGCCAGCAGCCGCCCGGACAGGTTATCCTACGAG.

As regards this clone: Coverage ceases 3 residues before the CDR3 finishes, and the germline J gene fills in the end. The chain links TRBV5-1 to TRBJ2-3, with D possibly being TRBD1 (6 bases). This CDR3 region has 15 residues. CDR1 and CDR2 from the germline V gene are SGHRS and YFSETQ. V gave up 4 bases and J gave up 2 bases, with 14 bases separating them. The covered CDR3 bases are TGCGCCAGCAGCCCGCAGGGACAACACACAGATACG. Protein product: CASSPQGQHTDT. The CDR3 as a whole reads CASSPQGQHTDTQYF.

As regards this clone: The CDR3 end falls 3 residues outside the read, so it is completed with the germline J gene. The V gene is TRBV19, the J gene TRBJ2-2; D possibly corresponds to TRBD1 (5 bases). This CDR3 region has 14 residues. The germline V gene encodes CDR1 LNHDA and CDR2 SQIVND (reference sequence). The covered CDR3 bases are TGTGCCAGTAGTAAGAGACAGCTGAATGAAAAG. Encoded protein: CASSKRQLNEK. The whole CDR3 sequence is CASSKRQLNEKLFF.

The CDR3 loop reads CASGRGNQPQHF. CDR3 DNA, as far as it was read: TGTGCCAGCGGCCGGGGCAATCAGCCC. The chain carries TRBV28 and TRBJ1-5, with D unresolved. Read sequence stops 3 residues before the CDR3 end, and the germline J gene provides the missing end. The germline gives CDR1 MDHEN, CDR2 SYDVKM. This CDR3 is 12 amino acids long. V lost 8 bases, J lost 2 bases, and 7 bases lay in between.

A remark on this clone: The sequence runs out 3 residues before the end of the CDR3; the remainder is reconstructed from the germline J gene. The chain has TRBV2 and TRBJ2-2; D unclear. This CDR3 spans 14 amino acids. Germline-derived CDR1 and CDR2 are SNHLY and FYNNEI. The CDR3 here is CASSRASYNEKLFF. Partial CDR3 DNA: TGTGCCAGCAGTAGGGCCTCCTATAATGAAAAG.

The CDR3 here is CASSGTSRGETQYF. Incomplete CDR3 DNA: TGTGCCAGCAGCGGGACATCGAGGGGAGAGACG. The chain combines TRBV5-6 with TRBJ2-3; tentative D call: TRBD1 (6 bases). The read stops 3 residues short of the end of the CDR3; the missing end is completed from the germline J gene. The CDR3 consists of 14 residues. The germline V gene has CDR1 SGHDT and CDR2 YYEEEE. The whole variable domain, remainder taken from reference TRBV5-6 and TRBJ2-3, is DAGVTQSPTHLIKTRGQQVTLRCSPKSGHDTVSWYQQALGQGPQFIFQYYEEEERQRGNFPDRFSGHQFPNYSSELNVNALLLGDSALYLCASSGTSRGETQYFGPGTRLTVL.

On this clone: With the read ending 3 residues before the CDR3 end, the germline J gene is used to fill in that end. The genes are TRBV5-1 and TRBJ2-3, with a tentative D call TRBD2 (6 bases). CDR1 is SGHRS, CDR2 YFSETQ, per germline. Trimming removed 4 bases from V and 6 bases from J, with 15 bases in between. This CDR3 has 14 residues. This CDR3 reads CASSTEGGADTQYF. The CDR3 bases that were read are TGCGCCAGCAGCACCGAAGGAGGGGCTGATACG.

The covered CDR3 bases are TGCAGTGCTAGGGGACAGGGGCAAAATTCACCC. Translation: CSARGQGQNSP. The entire CDR3 is CSARGQGQNSPLHF. The chain uses TRBV20-1 and TRBJ1-6; 10 positions match TRBD1. The observed sequence ends 3 residues before the CDR3 terminus, with the missing tail filled in from the germline J gene. CDR1 is DFQATT and CDR2 is SNEGSKA in the germline V gene (reference sequence). V gave up 3 bases and J gave up 7 bases; unmatched junction bases: 3. This CDR3 comprises 14 residues.

A note on this clone: From the germline J gene comes the end of the CDR3, since the read stops 3 residues before it. The chain joins TRBV5-1 to TRBJ2-5; D is perhaps TRBD1 (6 bases). The CDR3 is 15 amino acids. CDR1 is SGHRS and CDR2 is YFSETQ in the germline V gene. V shed 4 bases and J shed 1 base, with 14 bases lying between them. Incomplete CDR3 DNA: TGCGCCAGCAGCGAACAGGGTCGTCCCCAAGAGACC. This encodes CASSEQGRPQET. The whole CDR3 is CASSEQGRPQETQYF.

Comment on this clone: Read sequence stops 3 residues before the CDR3 end, and the germline J gene provides the missing end. This rearrangement joins TRBV20-1 to TRBJ2-1, with D perhaps matching TRBD2 (5 bases). Germline V lookup: CDR1 DFQATT, CDR2 SNEGSKA (reference sequence). Between the trimmed V and J ends, which lost 5 bases and 5 bases, there was a span of 10 bases. This CDR3 has 12 residues. The sequenced part of the CDR3 DNA is TGCAGTGCTCGAGGGCGGGACAATGAG. It codes for CSARGRDNE. The whole CDR3 protein reads CSARGRDNEQFF.

About this clone itself: With the read ending 3 residues before the CDR3 end, the germline J gene is used to fill in that end. This chain uses TRBV6-2 or TRBV6-3 with TRBJ2-7; 8 bases line up with TRBD2. The V gene end was trimmed by 4 bases and the J gene end by 3 bases; junction bases not matched to a gene: 8. The CDR3 contains 15 residues. Germline V gene sequence: CDR1 MNHEY, CDR2 SVGEGT. This chain's CDR3 is CASSLTSGSGYEQYF. The sequenced CDR3 bases are TGTGCCAGCAGTTTGACAAGCGGGAGCGGCTACGAG.

Turning to this clone: Read coverage stops 3 residues before the CDR3 terminus; the germline J gene supplies the remainder. V usage is TRBV20-1 and J usage is TRBJ2-3; TRBD2 matches 8 bases. The CDR3 has 16 amino acids. With 0 bases clipped from V and 0 bases from J, the junction kept 5 bases outside the gene matches. Germline CDR1 DFQATT, CDR2 SNEGSKA (reference sequence). The CDR3 is CSARDLASGSTDTQYF. The CDR3 bases that were read are TGCAGTGCTAGAGATCTGGCTAGCGGGAGCACAGATACG.

With respect to this clone: The CDR3 end is not reached by the read, which stops 3 residues before it; the germline J gene fills it in. This chain links TRBV5-1 with TRBJ1-1, with 7 nucleotides matching TRBD1. Germline CDR1 and CDR2: SGHRS and YFSETQ. After removal of 2 bases from V and 3 bases from J, the junction contained 4 bases not matched to a gene. CDR3 size: 14 residues. The DNA read from the CDR3 is TGCGCCAGCAGCTTTAAGGGGGCGGACACTGAA. It encodes CASSFKGADTE. The whole CDR3 protein reads CASSFKGADTEAFF.